The source of this TCR beta chain is a study of Graves' ophthalmopathy and Graves' hyperthyroidism. The V gene's germline CDR1 is LNHDA and CDR2 SQIVND (reference sequence). Trimming at V came to 5 bases and at J to 4 bases, leaving 11 bases not matched to a gene. The CDR3 runs 16 residues. This clonotype has at least ten counts. Beta-chain TCR CDR3 regions were amplified from RNA transcripts. First-round RT-PCR with HTBI primers preceded a second-round multiplex PCR. Each CDR3 protein is one row after TCRdb ran MiXCR on the multiplex PCR reads. Of more than 300,000 distinct CDR3 sequences listed, approximately 15% were seen once; the top ten hold around 6.6%.

The sequenced sample consisted of peripheral blood. This clonotype was sampled from a woman aged 18-35 years with stable Graves' hyperthyroidism. The chain joins TRBV19 to TRBJ1-2; 9 bases line up with TRBD1. The CDR3 here is CASSEGQGVLGYGYTF. DNA for the CDR3: TGTGCCAGTAGTGAGGGACAGGGTGTACTTGGCTATGGCTACACCTTC.